Listed here are 7 T cell receptor beta chains from one sample, sequenced in a study of PD-L1 blockade in urothelial cancer. Clones were sequenced by immunoSEQ multiplex PCR, and TCRdb holds only the in-frame ones, with some missing. The repertoire has approximately 100,000 clones, approximately 91% of them found once; the top ten carry around 0.92%. Source: PBMCs, taken around atezolizumab (anti-PD-L1) treatment. The receptor source for this set is a woman aged 80 or over with urothelial cancer.

The gene calls are TRBV9 and TRBJ2-4; no firm D call. Trimming took off 0 bases at V and 5 bases at J, with 18 bases between the two ends. Per germline, CDR1 SGDLS and CDR2 YYNGEE. The CDR3 consists of 17 residues. The CDR3 DNA sequence: TGTGCCAGCAGCGTAGACCCGGCAGGCCGTCCAGAAAACATTCAGTACTTC. It translates to CASSVDPAGRPENIQYF.

The chain joins TRBV18 to TRBJ2-6; TRBD1 aligns across 7 bases. This CDR3 contains 18 residues. V dropped 1 base and J dropped 0; count of bases not matched to a gene: 6. Germline loops: CDR1 KGHSH, CDR2 LQKENI. The chain's CDR3 is CASSPLTGDFSGANVLTF. The DNA of the CDR3 is TGTGCCAGCTCACCACTAACAGGGGATTTCTCTGGGGCCAACGTCCTGACTTTC.

This clone showed up just a few times. The V and J genes are TRBV28 and TRBJ1-5; D unresolved. With 8 bases removed from V and 0 bases from J, the gap between germline ends came to 11 bases. The CDR3 has 14 amino acids. Germline V gives CDR1 MDHEN, CDR2 SYDVKM. The CDR3 nucleotides read TGTGCCAGCGGAGGCCAGCATAGCAATCAGCCCCAGCATTTT. It is translated as CASGGQHSNQPQHF.

This chain connects TRBV7-6 to TRBJ2-1; 9 nucleotides align to TRBD2. The CDR3 spans 16 residues. V dropped 6 bases and J dropped 6; count of bases not matched to a gene: 12. Per germline, CDR1 SGHVS and CDR2 FNYEAQ. CDR3 nucleotide sequence: TGTGCCAGCAGTTCGTTAGCGGGAGCCCGAACCAATGAGCAGTTCTTC. Translated: CASSSLAGARTNEQFF.

The chain carries TRBV6-4 and TRBJ1-2; D gene ambiguous. Between the trimmed V and J ends, which lost 5 bases and 4 bases, there was a span of 17 bases. The CDR3 extends over 15 amino acids. Germline V gene data show CDR1 as MRHNA and CDR2 as SNTAGT. DNA for the CDR3: TGTGCCAGCAGTCAGGACGCAGACTACATCTATGGCTACACCTTC. This encodes CASSQDADYIYGYTF.

The CDR3 spells CASSYRVEANGYTF. In DNA form, the CDR3 reads TGTGCCAGCAGCTACAGGGTTGAGGCAAATGGCTACACCTTC. J is TRBJ1-2 and V is TRBV7-9; D is possibly TRBD1 (6 bases). The CDR3 covers 14 residues. Germline loops: CDR1 SEHNR, CDR2 FQNEAQ (reference sequence). Trimming left V 4 bases short and J 6 bases short, with 15 bases between.

With regard to this clone: This CDR3 is also generated by other DNA sequences in the sample. This chain uses TRBV28 with TRBJ1-1, with a possible D match to TRBD1 (6 bases). The germline V and J ends were trimmed by 3 bases and 0 bases, with 8 bases remaining between them. Germline assignment: CDR1 MDHEN and CDR2 SYDVKM. This CDR3 contains 14 residues. The CDR3 loop is CASSFGTLNTEAFF. CDR3 sequence (DNA): TGTGCCAGCAGTTTTGGGACATTGAACACTGAAGCTTTCTTT.